One sample yielded the 21 T cell receptor beta chains listed below, sequenced in a study of blood T cell repertoires in COVID-19. Clones were sequenced by immunoSEQ multiplex PCR, and TCRdb holds only the in-frame ones, with some missing. The sample has fewer than 200,000 clones; 70% to 90% are singletons. The sequencing sample was made of peripheral blood. Receptors originate from an older woman with COVID-19, enrolled during active disease.

This clone was counted between two and nine times. The J gene is TRBJ2-3, the V gene TRBV3-1 (or the pseudogene TRBV3-2); 7 bases are shared with TRBD1. Per the germline V gene, CDR1 is LGHDT and CDR2 is YNNKEL (reference sequence). This CDR3 is built from 16 residues. After removal of 3 bases from V and 0 bases from J, the junction contained 6 bases not matched to a gene. DNA for the CDR3: TGTGCCAGCAGCCAGCTACAGGGGTCTAGCACAGATACGCAGTATTTT. Translating it yields CASSQLQGSSTDTQYF.

The V and J genes are TRBV7-8 and TRBJ1-3, with a weak D call TRBD1 (5 bases). This CDR3 is built from 17 residues. With 4 bases removed from V and 2 bases from J, the gap between germline ends came to 18 bases. CDR1 is SGHVS, CDR2 FQNEAQ, per germline. For the CDR3, the DNA is TGTGCCAGCAGCTCACAGGTCCGCATGCCAACTGGAAACACCATATATTTT. Protein: CASSSQVRMPTGNTIYF.

The chain is built from TRBV20-1 and TRBJ2-1; TRBD1 might be the D (6 bases). The V gene lost 3 bases and the J gene lost 15 bases, with 12 bases spanning the gap. Germline CDR1 DFQATT, CDR2 SNEGSKA (reference sequence). The CDR3 length is 10 residues. For the CDR3, the DNA is TGCAGTGCTAGTGGGGACACACCGTTCTTC. Translating it yields CSASGDTPFF.

The V gene is TRBV5-6, the J gene TRBJ1-4; D possibly corresponds to TRBD1 (5 bases). Germline V gene data show CDR1 as SGHDT and CDR2 as YYEEEE. The length of the CDR3 is 15 residues. Trimming removed 4 bases from V and 8 bases from J, with 18 bases in between. The CDR3 coding sequence is TGTGCCAGCAGCCGCACCGGGACCGGGGGGGAAAAACTGTTTTTT. Translation: CASSRTGTGGEKLFF.

The chain links TRBV20-1 to TRBJ1-1, with D perhaps TRBD1 (6 bases). In germline, CDR1 is DFQATT, CDR2 SNEGSKA (reference sequence). The CDR3 contains 11 residues. V gave up 7 bases and J gave up 0 bases, with 6 bases separating them. The CDR3 sequence: CSGGLNTEAFF. CDR3 coding DNA: TGCAGTGGGGGGCTGAACACTGAAGCTTTCTTT.

The chain recombines TRBV6-4 with TRBJ2-3, with a tentative D call TRBD1 (6 bases). V lost 5 bases and J lost 1, with 13 bases in between. Germline V CDR1 and CDR2: MRHNA, SNTAGT. There are 15 residues in the CDR3. CDR3 bases: TGTGCCAGCAGTCAGGGGTTAGCCGGCACAGATACGCAGTATTTT. Its translation is CASSQGLAGTDTQYF.

The rearrangement uses TRBV2 and TRBJ2-1, with TRBD1 as a possible D gene (6 bases). Germline CDR1 and CDR2: SNHLY and FYNNEI. The CDR3 length is 15 residues. V lost 3 bases and J lost 4, with 13 bases in between. CDR3 region: CASSDRGAVYNEQFF. The DNA of the CDR3 is TGTGCCAGCAGTGACAGGGGCGCCGTATACAATGAGCAGTTCTTC. Full variable domain (remainder filled in from reference TRBV2 and TRBJ2-1): EPEVTQTPSHQVTQMGQEVILRCVPISNHLYFYWYRQILGQKVEFLVSFYNNEISEKSEIFDDQFSVERPDGSNFTLKIRSTKLEDSAMYFCASSDRGAVYNEQFFGPGTRLTVL.

The chain combines TRBV12-5 with TRBJ2-7; D remains ambiguous. The germline CDR1 and CDR2 sequences are LGHNT and FRNRAP. The ends were cut back, 1 base at V and 3 bases at J, with 16 bases in the middle. CDR3 size: 16 residues. Written as DNA, the CDR3 is TGTGCTAGTGGTTTGGCACTTACCCACCTAATCTACGAGCAGTACTTC. Its translation is CASGLALTHLIYEQYF.

This clone has just one count. The CDR3, as DNA: TGTGCCAGCAGCTTAAATGACAGGGGGAACACTGAAGCTTTCTTT. It translates to CASSLNDRGNTEAFF. The rearrangement links TRBV7-3 to TRBJ1-1, with 8 positions matching TRBD1. The CDR3 is made up of 15 amino acids. In germline, CDR1 is SGHTA, CDR2 FQGTGA. Trimming took 1 base from V and 1 from J; bases not matched to a gene: 2. Using reference TRBV7-3 and TRBJ1-1 for the parts outside the CDR3, the full variable domain is GAGVSQTPSNKVTEKGKYVELRCDPISGHTALYWYRQSLGQGPEFLIYFQGTGAADDSGLPNDRFFAVRPEGSVSTLKIQRTERGDSAVYLCASSLNDRGNTEAFFGQGTRLTVV.

This clone was seen just once. The rearrangement uses TRBV18 and TRBJ1-3, with 9 bases fitting TRBD1. The V segment lost 6 bases and the J segment 1 base; nucleotides outside the gene matches: 10. This CDR3 contains 17 residues. Germline V gene lookup returns CDR1 KGHSH and CDR2 LQKENI. DNA of the CDR3: TGTGCCAGCTCGGTCAAGGACAGGGGAGCTTCTGGAAACACCATATATTTT. Translated: CASSVKDRGASGNTIYF.

V usage is TRBV6-1 and J usage is TRBJ2-2; TRBD2 is a possible D gene (6 bases). The germline CDR1 and CDR2 sequences are MNHNS and SASEGT. CDR3 size: 16 residues. Trimming shortened V by 0 bases and J by 2 bases, and 10 bases separated the two germline ends. The CDR3 DNA follows: TGTGCCAGCAGTGAAGCTGGAGGGCTCAACACCGGGGAGCTGTTTTTT. The encoded protein is CASSEAGGLNTGELFF.

The rearrangement joins TRBV7-8 to TRBJ2-7; 11 nucleotides agree with TRBD1. V lost 3 bases and J lost 2; bases outside the gene matches: 3. Germline-derived CDR1 and CDR2 are SGHVS and FQNEAQ. The CDR3 sequence is 15 residues long. CDR3 DNA sequence: TGTGCCAGCAGCTTCCGGACAGGGGGCCCCTACGAGCAGTACGTC. The encoded protein is CASSFRTGGPYEQYV.

The genes are TRBV24-1 and TRBJ2-1; D perhaps matches TRBD1 (6 bases). The germline CDR1 and CDR2 sequences are KGHDR and SFDVKD. With 4 bases removed from V and 8 bases from J, the gap between germline ends came to 20 bases. CDR3 length: 16 residues. The CDR3 reads CATSEPRTVTLDEQFF. CDR3 bases: TGTGCCACCAGTGAGCCACGGACAGTGACCCTCGATGAGCAGTTCTTC.

This chain connects TRBV18 to TRBJ2-5, with 8 bases fitting TRBD1. Germline values: CDR1 KGHSH, CDR2 LQKENI. This CDR3 region has 14 residues. The trim removed 3 bases at V and 5 bases at J, leaving 5 bases unmatched. The CDR3: CASSPAGGMETQYF. The CDR3 region has the DNA TGTGCCAGCTCACCCGCAGGGGGCATGGAGACCCAGTACTTC. The complete variable domain, with remaining parts taken from reference TRBV18 and TRBJ2-5, reads NAGVMQNPRHLVRRRGQEARLRCSPMKGHSHVYWYRQLPEEGLKFMVYLQKENIIDESGMPKERFSAEFPKEGPSILRIQQVVRGDSAAYFCASSPAGGMETQYFGPGTRLLVL.

This CDR3 reads CASSITQKNTEAFF. The CDR3 nucleotides read TGTGCCAGTAGTATAACACAGAAGAACACTGAAGCTTTCTTT. V usage is TRBV19 and J usage is TRBJ1-1, with no clear D. Looked up from germline, CDR1 is LNHDA and CDR2 is SQIVND (reference sequence). The CDR3 runs to 14 residues. The V and J ends lost 2 bases and 1 base respectively, with 8 bases between them.

The genes are TRBV30 and TRBJ1-5; 9 nucleotides align to TRBD1. The germline V gene has CDR1 GTSNPN and CDR2 SVGIG (reference sequence). V lost 1 base, J lost 0 bases, and 4 bases stayed unmatched. This CDR3 is 16 amino acids long. The CDR3, as DNA: TGTGCCTGGAGTGAAGACAGGGGGTATAGCAATCAGCCCCAGCATTTT. Its translation is CAWSEDRGYSNQPQHF.

The V call is TRBV3-1 (or the pseudogene TRBV3-2), the J call TRBJ1-6, with TRBD1 as a possible D gene (5 bases). V was trimmed by 3 bases and J by 8 bases, leaving 14 bases between them. The CDR3 length is 15 residues. Germline values: CDR1 LGHDT, CDR2 YNNKEL (reference sequence). As DNA, the CDR3 is TGTGCCAGCAGCCAGAGGGGCGCGGGGCATTCACCCCTCCACTTT. This codes for CASSQRGAGHSPLHF.

The J gene is TRBJ2-1, the V gene TRBV7-2; D not certain. CDR1 is SGHTA and CDR2 is FQGNSA in the germline V gene. The V end was cut by 1 base, the J end by 6 bases, with 10 bases between. CDR3 length: 14 residues. This CDR3 reads CASSLGVKRNEQFF. The CDR3 nucleotides read TGTGCCAGCAGCTTAGGGGTAAAGCGCAATGAGCAGTTCTTC.

The CDR3, as DNA: TGTGCCAGCAGCTTACTACCCGAGTCCACTGAAGCTTTCTTT. Its translation is CASSLLPESTEAFF. V usage is TRBV7-2 and J usage is TRBJ1-1; D is unresolved. Per germline, CDR1 SGHTA and CDR2 FQGNSA. V was cut by 2 bases and J by 4 bases, with 11 bases left in between. This CDR3 has 14 residues.

This clone was observed a few times. The chain combines TRBV4-2 with TRBJ1-1, with TRBD1 as a possible D gene (6 bases). The germline V gene encodes CDR1 LGHNA and CDR2 YNFKEQ. The CDR3 totals 11 residues. Trimming cost V 7 bases and J 8 bases, with 11 bases left between them. The CDR3 coding sequence is TGTGCCAGCACCTTAGACAGGGAAGCTTTCTTT. Its translation is CASTLDREAFF.

V gene TRBV30 combines with J gene TRBJ1-6, with TRBD1 identical over 9 bases. Trimming took 4 bases from V and 0 from J; bases not matched to a gene: 4. The CDR3 has 16 residues. Germline V gene lookup returns CDR1 GTSNPN and CDR2 SVGIG (reference sequence). The CDR3 DNA follows: TGTGCCTGGACGGGACAGGGAAACTCCTATAATTCACCCCTCCACTTT. This encodes CAWTGQGNSYNSPLHF.